Each of the 28 T cell receptor beta chains below was sequenced from the same sample in a study of shared clonotypes between healthy human individuals. The table came from immunoSEQ multiplex PCR; TCRdb's copy has only in-frame clones and leaves some out. The sample holds 500,000 to 550,000 clones, around 95% seen once. Sequencing was performed on naive CD4+ T cells sorted from blood. Described subset: CD45RA+ positively selected. These receptors were collected from a woman in her 30s in good health.

The chain links TRBV10-3 to TRBJ1-5; D remains ambiguous. Germline assignment: CDR1 ENHRY and CDR2 SYGVKD. CDR3 size: 17 residues. V was shortened by 5 bases and J by 0 bases, with 17 bases between the two germline ends. CDR3 protein: CAISPQEKQYSNQPQHF. The DNA of the CDR3 is TGTGCCATCAGTCCTCAGGAAAAGCAATATAGCAATCAGCCCCAGCATTTT.

The chain has TRBV28 and TRBJ2-5, with 7 bases lining up with TRBD1. CDR3 size: 15 residues. The germline V gene encodes CDR1 MDHEN and CDR2 SYDVKM. V lost 2 bases, J lost 7 bases, and 10 bases stayed unmatched. This CDR3 reads CASSLTGPPGGTQYF. CDR3 sequence (DNA): TGTGCCAGCAGTTTAACGGGACCTCCAGGGGGGACCCAGTACTTC.

The chain employs TRBV14 and TRBJ1-2; D is unresolved. The CDR3 is 14 residues long. The germline gives CDR1 SGHDN, CDR2 FVKESK. Trimming stripped 10 bases from V and 5 bases from J, with 20 bases between. CDR3 nucleotides: TGTGCCACACGCCGGTGGGGTCAGACGTATGGCTACACCTTC. Its protein is CATRRWGQTYGYTF.

The chain joins TRBV7-9 to TRBJ2-3; 11 bases match TRBD2. CDR3 length: 15 amino acids. CDR1 is SEHNR and CDR2 is FQNEAQ in the germline V gene (reference sequence). V lost 6 bases to trimming and J lost 2 bases; unmatched junction nucleotides: 4. CDR3 residues: CASSFSGRATDTQYF. Written as DNA, the CDR3 is TGTGCCAGCAGTTTTAGCGGGAGGGCCACAGATACGCAGTATTTT.

The chain recombines TRBV6-1 with TRBJ2-1; possibly TRBD1 for D (5 bases). With 5 bases removed from V and 4 bases from J, the gap between germline ends came to 12 bases. This CDR3 is built from 14 residues. CDR1 is MNHNS and CDR2 is SASEGT in the germline V gene. CDR3 in amino acids: CASSYRQPYNEQFF. The CDR3 DNA follows: TGTGCCAGCAGTTATCGACAGCCTTACAATGAGCAGTTCTTC.

V usage is TRBV4-2 and J usage is TRBJ2-7; 7 bases align to TRBD1. This CDR3 has 16 amino acids. From germline, CDR1 is LGHNA and CDR2 YNFKEQ. The ends lost 1 base at V and 4 bases at J; junction bases unmatched: 10. The CDR3 reads CASSQGRGRRGYEQYF. Here the CDR3 DNA reads TGTGCCAGCAGCCAAGGAAGGGGGCGCCGGGGATACGAGCAGTACTTC.

The rearrangement links TRBV7-8 to TRBJ2-7; maybe TRBD2 (6 bases). CDR3 length equals 14 residues. CDR1 SGHVS and CDR2 FQNEAQ come from the germline V gene. Trimming stripped 8 bases from V and 6 bases from J, with 20 bases between. This CDR3 is CASLGLPKSREQYF. The CDR3 DNA is TGTGCCAGCCTGGGACTGCCGAAATCTCGCGAGCAGTACTTC.

V and J are TRBV15 and TRBJ1-5, with D perhaps TRBD1 (5 bases). Germline V lookup: CDR1 LNHNV, CDR2 YYDKDF (reference sequence). The V end lost 0 bases, the J end lost 0 bases, and 12 bases lay between the germline ends. This CDR3 comprises 17 residues. The CDR3 DNA is TGTGCCACCAGCAGAGATATTGACAGATATAGCAATCAGCCCCAGCATTTT. It specifies CATSRDIDRYSNQPQHF.

The gene calls are TRBV7-9 and TRBJ1-5, with TRBD1 matching over 9 bases. J was trimmed by 7 bases and V by 5 bases; bases with no gene match: 9. This CDR3 is built from 15 residues. Germline loops: CDR1 SEHNR, CDR2 FQNEAQ (reference sequence). The CDR3 nucleotides read TGTGCCAGCAGCGACGGACAGGGGAAGTTACAGCCCCAGCATTTT. Protein sequence: CASSDGQGKLQPQHF.

V gene TRBV11-2 combines with J gene TRBJ2-7; perhaps TRBD1 as D (5 bases). V was clipped by 2 bases and J by 4 bases, with 15 bases between them. Germline V gene sequence: CDR1 SGHAT, CDR2 FQNNGV. The CDR3 is made up of 15 amino acids. Here the CDR3 reads CASSLLPGSRYEQYF. CDR3 DNA sequence: TGTGCCAGCAGCTTATTACCAGGGTCGAGGTACGAGCAGTACTTC.

This rearrangement joins TRBV28 to TRBJ2-5; D gene unclear. Germline CDR1 reads MDHEN; CDR2 reads SYDVKM. The CDR3 has 13 residues. Trimming stripped 5 bases from V and 1 base from J, with 8 bases between. DNA for the CDR3: TGTGCCAGCAGTACCCCCATCCAAGAGACCCAGTACTTC. This translates into CASSTPIQETQYF.

The chain has TRBV7-2 and TRBJ1-6, with TRBD1 matching 9 bases. V was pared by 6 bases and J by 8 bases, with 8 bases of the junction left unmatched. This CDR3 has 15 residues. Per the germline V gene, CDR1 is SGHTA and CDR2 is FQGNSA. The CDR3 reads CASSPPGQGHSPLHF. The CDR3 bases are TGTGCCAGCAGTCCACCGGGACAGGGCCATTCACCCCTCCACTTT.

This rearrangement joins TRBV19 to TRBJ2-7; a weak D match, TRBD1 (6 bases). Germline V gene sequence: CDR1 LNHDA, CDR2 SQIVND (reference sequence). The CDR3 is made up of 14 amino acids. The V and J ends lost 4 bases and 0 bases respectively, with 10 bases between them. CDR3 sequence reads: CASSRGHSSYEQYF. DNA for the CDR3: TGTGCCAGTAGTAGGGGGCACAGCTCCTACGAGCAGTACTTC.

The chain carries TRBV2 and TRBJ1-1; D perhaps matches TRBD1 (5 bases). Germline V gene lookup returns CDR1 SNHLY and CDR2 FYNNEI. This CDR3 comprises 14 residues. V dropped 8 bases and J dropped 4 bases, with 17 bases sitting between them. CDR3 sequence: CASSYSGGFTEAFF. The CDR3 DNA reads as TGTGCCAGCTCCTACAGCGGGGGTTTCACTGAAGCTTTCTTT.

This chain uses TRBV7-8 with TRBJ1-5; no reliable D call. V shed 2 bases and J shed 1 base, with 12 bases lying between them. Germline loops: CDR1 SGHVS, CDR2 FQNEAQ. This CDR3 is 16 amino acids long. The CDR3 bases are TGTGCCAGCAGCTTATTCCCGGGTTTGAGCAATCAGCCCCAGCATTTT. Its translation is CASSLFPGLSNQPQHF.

The CDR3 protein is CASSLKFGLAYEQYF. In nucleotides, the CDR3 is TGTGCCAGCAGTTTAAAGTTCGGTCTAGCCTACGAGCAGTACTTC. This sequence joins TRBV27 and TRBJ2-7; D remains unclear. Germline V gives CDR1 MNHEY, CDR2 SMNVEV (reference sequence). This CDR3 region has 15 residues. Trimming shortened V by 2 bases and J by 2 bases, and 13 bases separated the two germline ends.

V usage is TRBV27 and J usage is TRBJ2-7, with TRBD2 matching 7 bases. The V and J ends lost 4 bases and 3 bases, in that order; junction bases with no gene match: 9. The CDR3 spans 15 residues. CDR1 is MNHEY, CDR2 SMNVEV, per germline (reference sequence). CDR3 sequence (DNA): TGTGCCAGCAGTTCGTCGGGGAGGGGTGTCTACGAGCAGTACTTC. Its protein product is CASSSSGRGVYEQYF.

A note on this clone: Within the sample, other DNA sequences also encode this same CDR3. The chain uses TRBV30 and TRBJ1-1, with D perhaps matching TRBD1 (6 bases). Trimming removed 3 bases from V and 1 base from J, with 9 bases in between. Germline V lookup: CDR1 GTSNPN, CDR2 SVGIG (reference sequence). The CDR3 runs to 13 residues. The DNA of the CDR3 is TGTGCCTGGAGCAGACAGGCGAACACTGAAGCTTTCTTT. It codes for CAWSRQANTEAFF.

V usage is TRBV28 and J usage is TRBJ2-7, with a weak D call TRBD1 (6 bases). Between the trimmed V and J ends, which lost 5 bases and 0 bases, there was a span of 11 bases. Germline values: CDR1 MDHEN, CDR2 SYDVKM. This CDR3 is built from 14 residues. CDR3 bases: TGTGCCAGCAGTCCCGGACAGCGCTCCTACGAGCAGTACTTC. Encoded protein: CASSPGQRSYEQYF. The full variable domain, its missing parts supplied by reference TRBV28 and TRBJ2-7, is DVKVTQSSRYLVKRTGEKVFLECVQDMDHENMFWYRQDPGLGLRLIYFSYDVKMKEKGDIPEGYSVSREKKERFSLILESASTNQTSMYLCASSPGQRSYEQYFGPGTRLTVT.

This chain connects TRBV15 to TRBJ2-1; the match to TRBD2 covers 7 bases. J gave up 3 bases and V 9 bases, and 5 bases lay outside the gene matches. The V gene's germline CDR1 is LNHNV and CDR2 YYDKDF (reference sequence). The CDR3 consists of 13 residues. The DNA for the CDR3 is TGTGCCACGGCCGGGGGGAACTACAATGAGCAGTTCTTC. Protein sequence: CATAGGNYNEQFF.

The rearrangement links TRBV29-1 to TRBJ2-3, with unresolved D. This CDR3 region has 15 residues. CDR1 is SQVTM and CDR2 is ANQGSEA in the germline V gene. Trimming cost V 2 bases and J 2 bases, with 14 bases left between them. The CDR3 DNA reads TGCAGCGTTGAAACCGTCCCGGGCTCCACAGATACGCAGTATTTT. It is translated as CSVETVPGSTDTQYF.

The chain uses TRBV28 and TRBJ1-1; 8 bases map to TRBD1. There are 15 residues in the CDR3. Germline V gene sequence: CDR1 MDHEN, CDR2 SYDVKM. Losses at the gene ends were 5 bases for V and 6 bases for J; bases not matched to a gene: 11. The CDR3: CASSRRQGSFAEAFF. The CDR3 DNA sequence: TGTGCCAGCAGTCGAAGACAGGGGAGCTTCGCTGAAGCTTTCTTT.

This chain uses TRBV6-6 with TRBJ1-6, with a possible D match to TRBD1 (5 bases). Germline lookup yields CDR1 MNHNY and CDR2 SVGAGI (reference sequence). The CDR3 length is 13 residues. V lost 6 bases and J 9 bases, leaving 12 bases between the germline ends. The CDR3 DNA reads TGTGCCAGCAGCCCCGGGGGGAGTTCACCCCTCCACTTT. Translating it yields CASSPGGSSPLHF.

This chain links TRBV28 with TRBJ2-7; D might be TRBD2 (6 bases). The V gene lost 10 bases and the J gene lost 7 bases, with 17 bases spanning the gap. The length of the CDR3 is 12 residues. The germline V gene encodes CDR1 MDHEN and CDR2 SYDVKM. The CDR3 nucleotides read TGTGCCACCACGGGGGAGTTGGGGGAGCAGTACTTC. Encoded protein: CATTGELGEQYF.

The chain joins TRBV19 to TRBJ1-5, with D possibly TRBD1 on 5 matching bases. Germline V CDR1 and CDR2: LNHDA, SQIVND (reference sequence). The length of the CDR3 is 15 residues. The V and J ends lost 4 bases and 2 bases respectively, with 12 bases between them. CDR3 sequence reads: CASSTGVYGNQPQHF. The CDR3 DNA follows: TGTGCCAGTAGTACGGGGGTATATGGCAATCAGCCCCAGCATTTT.

V usage is TRBV10-1 and J usage is TRBJ1-4; D not certain. Deletions cut 3 bases from V and 7 bases from J, with 12 bases between. This CDR3 has 14 residues. The germline V gene has CDR1 WNHNN and CDR2 SYGVQD (reference sequence). The CDR3 DNA is TGCGCCAGCAGTGATACTACTACGAGTGAAAAACTGTTTTTT. As protein: CASSDTTTSEKLFF.

The J gene is TRBJ2-7, the V gene TRBV5-1, with a possible D match to TRBD1 (6 bases). With 2 bases removed from V and 0 bases from J, the gap between germline ends came to 15 bases. CDR1 and CDR2 from the germline V gene are SGHRS and YFSETQ. CDR3 size: 16 residues. DNA of the CDR3: TGCGCCAGCAGCTTAAACAGGGTCTGGAGCTCCTACGAGCAGTACTTC. It yields the protein CASSLNRVWSSYEQYF.

This clone has a handful of counts. The chain recombines TRBV6-1 with TRBJ1-2; 9 nucleotides agree with TRBD1. The germline gives CDR1 MNHNS, CDR2 SASEGT. The CDR3 is 13 residues long. Trimming took 2 bases from V and 6 from J; bases not matched to a gene: 1. The CDR3 loop reads CASSERDRDGYTF. CDR3 nucleotides: TGTGCCAGCAGTGAAAGGGACAGGGATGGCTACACCTTC.